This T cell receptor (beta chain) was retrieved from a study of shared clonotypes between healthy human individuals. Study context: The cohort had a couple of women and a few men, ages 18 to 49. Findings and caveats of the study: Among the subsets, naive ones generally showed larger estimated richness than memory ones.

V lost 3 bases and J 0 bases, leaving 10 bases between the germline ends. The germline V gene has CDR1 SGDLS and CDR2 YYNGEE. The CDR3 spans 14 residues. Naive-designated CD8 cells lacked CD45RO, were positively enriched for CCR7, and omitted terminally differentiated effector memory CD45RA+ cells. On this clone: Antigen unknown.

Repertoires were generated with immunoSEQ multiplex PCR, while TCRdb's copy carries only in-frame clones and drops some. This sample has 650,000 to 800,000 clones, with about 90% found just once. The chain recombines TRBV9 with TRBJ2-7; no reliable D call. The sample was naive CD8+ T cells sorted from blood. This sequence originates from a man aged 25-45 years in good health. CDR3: CASSEKSFSYEQYF. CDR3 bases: TGTGCCAGCAGCGAGAAGAGTTTCTCCTACGAGCAGTACTTC.